This T cell receptor beta chain was observed in a study of blood T cell repertoires in COVID-19 (dated by TCRdb to about 2020). For context, the study as a whole: Collaborator samples came from the United States, Italy and Spain and covered acute and convalescent phases of COVID-19. Subjects who had been exposed to COVID-19, were actively infected with it, or had recovered from it provided the deeply sampled blood TCRbeta repertoires that made up the dataset. The sample metadata nearly always contained a de-identified subject ID, COVID-19 status, age in years and sex. Where HLA class I and class II types were available, the types were taken from metadata supplied by the sample provider, not from assay-based typing. The samples were drawn from the first 160 participants of the ongoing ImmuneRACE study and from 1,254 subjects provided by 6 global collaborators. The prospective study material was composed of cDNA or gDNA derived from T cells, B-cell-depleted T cells, or PBMCs. A freely available public database, intended as a resource for researchers studying the immune response to SARS-CoV-2, is where the repertoires were released. Here is what the overall study found, with its caveats: Clinical and demographic metadata were provided uncurated, with the amount varying by source and participant.

As regards this clone: This receptor's antigen is unknown. Qualities for individual bases were not recorded, and no much larger clone is one base off.

One collaborating source in Seattle enrolled patients while the patients were actively infected and followed the patients over time throughout the course of disease. Whole blood was collected in K2EDTA tubes by collaborating institutions according to the institutions' own protocols. For TCRbeta analysis, collaborators shipped samples in one of three forms: frozen whole blood, isolated PBMCs, or DNA extracted from either of those sample types. For this chain, trimming is 7 bases at the V end and 0 bases at the J end, and the number of junction bases without a gene match is 8. In the germline V gene, CDR1 corresponds to SNHLY and CDR2 to FYNNEI. The CDR3 numbers 17 residues from cysteine through phenylalanine. Only the CDR3 portion is preserved as DNA: 51 bases, with reading frame beginning at the first base. The immunoSEQ Assay, a bias-controlled multiplex PCR, was used to amplify TCRbeta CDR3 regions from genomic DNA. Under the source paper's analysis protocol: Within the assay, amplification of reference gene primers was used to estimate how many nucleated cells each sample contained. To quantify the absolute abundance of each unique TCRbeta CDR3 rearrangement, sequence reads were collapsed and filtered. For each sample, productive Simpson clonality was calculated by taking the square root of Simpson's diversity index across productive rearrangements. What TCRdb holds here is the immuneACCESS table cut down to in-frame rearrangements. Part of the clones is not present; checked against another copy, under half of the missing clones reflect an unresolved V gene, and the others are unexplained. D and trimming come from the DNA, and the V and J calls and clone size come from that table. The sample table lists 300,000 or so clones, roughly 90% of them with a count of one. Under 3% of the sample is taken by the ten largest.

The receptor was derived from a woman aged 30 to 39 with COVID-19, enrolled during active disease. The sequence is built from TRBV2 and TRBJ2-4, and 11 junction bases match TRBD1. Sequencing was performed on peripheral blood. The DNA sequence reads TGTGCCAGCATAGACGGGACAGGGGGACTAGCCAAAAACATTCAGTACTTC. The encoded protein is CASIDGTGGLAKNIQYF.